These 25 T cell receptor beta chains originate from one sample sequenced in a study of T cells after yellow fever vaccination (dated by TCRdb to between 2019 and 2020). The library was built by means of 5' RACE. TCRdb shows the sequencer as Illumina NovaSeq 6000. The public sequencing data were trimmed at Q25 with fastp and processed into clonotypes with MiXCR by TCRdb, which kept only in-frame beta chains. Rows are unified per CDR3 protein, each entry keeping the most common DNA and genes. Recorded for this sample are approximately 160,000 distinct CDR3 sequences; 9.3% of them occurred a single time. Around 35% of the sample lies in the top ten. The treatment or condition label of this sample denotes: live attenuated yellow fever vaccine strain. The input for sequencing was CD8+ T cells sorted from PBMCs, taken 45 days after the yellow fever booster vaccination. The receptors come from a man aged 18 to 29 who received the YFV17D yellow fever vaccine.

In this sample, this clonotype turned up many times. CDR3 bases: TGTGCCAGCAGCTTAGGATCAGGGCCTTCCTACGAGCAGTACTTC. Encoded protein: CASSLGSGPSYEQYF. This chain connects TRBV7-6 to TRBJ2-7, with D possibly matching TRBD1 (5 bases). The V end was cut by 1 base, the J end by 1 base, with 11 bases between. This CDR3 contains 15 residues. Germline-derived CDR1 and CDR2 are SGHVS and FNYEAQ.

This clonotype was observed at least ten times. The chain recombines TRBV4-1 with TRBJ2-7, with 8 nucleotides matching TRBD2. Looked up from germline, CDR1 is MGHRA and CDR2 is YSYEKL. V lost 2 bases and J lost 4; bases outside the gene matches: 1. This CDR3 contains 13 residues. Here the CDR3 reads CASSQLAGYEQYV. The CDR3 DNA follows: TGCGCCAGCAGCCAATTAGCGGGGTACGAGCAGTACGTC.

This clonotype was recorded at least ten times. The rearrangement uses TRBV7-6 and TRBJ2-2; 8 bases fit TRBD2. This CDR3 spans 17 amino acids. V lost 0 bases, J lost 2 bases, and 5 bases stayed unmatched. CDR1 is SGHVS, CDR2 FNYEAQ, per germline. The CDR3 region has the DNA TGTGCCAGCAGCTTAGCCCCGCGGGGGGTCAACACCGGGGAGCTGTTTTTT. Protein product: CASSLAPRGVNTGELFF. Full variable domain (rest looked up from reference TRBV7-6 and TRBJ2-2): GAGVSQSPRYKVTKRGQDVALRCDPISGHVSLYWYRQALGQGPEFLTYFNYEAQQDKSGLPNDRFSAERPEGSISTLTIQRTEQRDSAMYRCASSLAPRGVNTGELFFGEGSRLTVL.

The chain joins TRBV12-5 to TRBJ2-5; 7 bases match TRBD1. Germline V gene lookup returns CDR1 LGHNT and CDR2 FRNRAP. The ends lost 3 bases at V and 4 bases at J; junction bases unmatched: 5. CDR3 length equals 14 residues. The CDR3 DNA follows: TGTGCTAGTGGTTTAGGGACAGCAGCAGAGACCCAGTACTTC. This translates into CASGLGTAAETQYF.

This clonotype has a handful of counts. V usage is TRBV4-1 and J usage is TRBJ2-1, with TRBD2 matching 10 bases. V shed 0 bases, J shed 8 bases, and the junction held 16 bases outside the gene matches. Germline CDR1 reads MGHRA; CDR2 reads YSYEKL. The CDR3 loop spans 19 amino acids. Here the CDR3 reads CASSQDPIYDSGGYYEQFF. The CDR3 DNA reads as TGCGCCAGCAGCCAAGATCCCATTTATGATAGCGGGGGGTACTATGAGCAGTTCTTC.

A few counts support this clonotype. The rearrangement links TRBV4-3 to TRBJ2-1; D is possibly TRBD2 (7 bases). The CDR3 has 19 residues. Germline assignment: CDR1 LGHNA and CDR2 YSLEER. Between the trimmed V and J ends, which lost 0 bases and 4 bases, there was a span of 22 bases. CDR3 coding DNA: TGCGCCAGCAGCCAAGATTTGGAGGGGGGGGCCCCTCCGTACAATGAGCAGTTCTTC. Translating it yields CASSQDLEGGAPPYNEQFF.

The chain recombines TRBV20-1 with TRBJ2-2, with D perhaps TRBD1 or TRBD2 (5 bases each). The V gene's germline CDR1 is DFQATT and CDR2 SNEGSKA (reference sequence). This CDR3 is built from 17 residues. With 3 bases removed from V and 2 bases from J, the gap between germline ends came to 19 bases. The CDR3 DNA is TGCAGTGCTAGTAATTGGCGGGCAGGGTACAACACCGGGGAGCTGTTTTTT. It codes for CSASNWRAGYNTGELFF.

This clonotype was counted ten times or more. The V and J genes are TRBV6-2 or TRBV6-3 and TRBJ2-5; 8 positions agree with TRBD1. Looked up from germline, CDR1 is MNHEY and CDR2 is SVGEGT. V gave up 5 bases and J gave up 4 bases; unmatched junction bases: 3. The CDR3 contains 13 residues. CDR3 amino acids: CASSPDRGETQYF. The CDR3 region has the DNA TGTGCCAGCAGTCCAGACAGGGGAGAGACCCAGTACTTC.

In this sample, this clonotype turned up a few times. In DNA, the CDR3 is TGTGCCAGCAGCCCCTCGCCCGGCACTGAAGCTTTCTTT. It specifies CASSPSPGTEAFF. The rearrangement links TRBV12-3 or TRBV12-4 to TRBJ1-1; D is undetermined. The germline V and J ends were trimmed by 6 bases and 4 bases, with 12 bases remaining between them. This CDR3 region has 13 residues.

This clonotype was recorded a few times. CDR3 sequence: CASSPALTGNTEAFF. CDR3 bases: TGTGCCAGCAGCCCGGCCCTAACCGGGAACACTGAAGCTTTCTTT. The chain is built from TRBV7-9 and TRBJ1-1; D uncertain. Germline V gene data show CDR1 as SEHNR and CDR2 as FQNEAQ (reference sequence). Trimming removed 5 bases at V and 1 base at J, with 14 bases between. There are 15 residues in the CDR3.

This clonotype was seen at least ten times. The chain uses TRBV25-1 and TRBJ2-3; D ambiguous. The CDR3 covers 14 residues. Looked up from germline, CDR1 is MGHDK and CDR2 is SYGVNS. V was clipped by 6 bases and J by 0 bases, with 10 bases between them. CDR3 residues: CASSPVDSTDTQYF. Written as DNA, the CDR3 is TGTGCCAGCAGCCCGGTAGACAGCACAGATACGCAGTATTTT.

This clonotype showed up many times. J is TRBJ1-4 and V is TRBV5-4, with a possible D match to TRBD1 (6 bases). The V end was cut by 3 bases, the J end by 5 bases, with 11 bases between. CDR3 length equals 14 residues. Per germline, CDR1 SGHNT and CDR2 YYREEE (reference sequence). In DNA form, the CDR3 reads TGTGCCAGCAGCTATGGACAGCTGAATGAAAAACTGTTTTTT. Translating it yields CASSYGQLNEKLFF.

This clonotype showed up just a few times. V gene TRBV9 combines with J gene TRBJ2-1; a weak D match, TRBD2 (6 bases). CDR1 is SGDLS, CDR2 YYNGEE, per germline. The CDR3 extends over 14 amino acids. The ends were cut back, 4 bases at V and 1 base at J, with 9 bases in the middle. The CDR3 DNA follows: TGTGCCAGCAGCTCGGGGGAATCCTACAATGAGCAGTTCTTC. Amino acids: CASSSGESYNEQFF.

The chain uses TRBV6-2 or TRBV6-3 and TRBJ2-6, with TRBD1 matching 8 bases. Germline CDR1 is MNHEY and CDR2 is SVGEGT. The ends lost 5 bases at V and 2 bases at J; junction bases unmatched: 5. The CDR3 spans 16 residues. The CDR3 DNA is TGTGCCAGCAGTGGATCAGGGGGCGCTGGGGCCAACGTCCTGACTTTC. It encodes CASSGSGGAGANVLTF.

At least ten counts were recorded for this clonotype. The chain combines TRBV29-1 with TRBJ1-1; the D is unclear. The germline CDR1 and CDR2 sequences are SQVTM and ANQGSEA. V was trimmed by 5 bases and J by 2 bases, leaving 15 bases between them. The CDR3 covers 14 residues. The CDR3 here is CSVLPRMQNTEAFF. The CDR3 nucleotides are TGCAGCGTTTTACCCCGGATGCAAAACACTGAAGCTTTCTTT.

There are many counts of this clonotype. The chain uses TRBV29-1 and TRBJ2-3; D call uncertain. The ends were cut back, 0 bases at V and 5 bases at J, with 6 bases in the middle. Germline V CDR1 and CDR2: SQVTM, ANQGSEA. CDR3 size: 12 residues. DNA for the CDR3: TGCAGCGTTGAAGATCTAGAAGATACGCAGTATTTT. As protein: CSVEDLEDTQYF.

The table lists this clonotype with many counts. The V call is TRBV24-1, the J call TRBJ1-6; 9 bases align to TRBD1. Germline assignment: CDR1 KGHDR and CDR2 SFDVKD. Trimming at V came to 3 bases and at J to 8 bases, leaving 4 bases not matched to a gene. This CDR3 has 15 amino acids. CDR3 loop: CATSDLRDRDSPLHF. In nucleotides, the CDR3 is TGTGCCACCAGTGATCTCCGGGACAGGGATTCACCCCTCCACTTT.

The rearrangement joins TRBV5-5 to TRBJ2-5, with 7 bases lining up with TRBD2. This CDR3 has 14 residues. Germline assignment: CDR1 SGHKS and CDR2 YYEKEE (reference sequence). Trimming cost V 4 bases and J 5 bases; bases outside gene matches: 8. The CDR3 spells CASSPETSTETQYF. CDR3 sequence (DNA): TGTGCCAGCAGCCCCGAGACTAGCACGGAGACCCAGTACTTC.

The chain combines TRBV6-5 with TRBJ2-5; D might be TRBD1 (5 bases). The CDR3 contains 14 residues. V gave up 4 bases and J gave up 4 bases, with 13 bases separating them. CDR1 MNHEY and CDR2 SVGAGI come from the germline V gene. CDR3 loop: CASSFLEGAETQYF. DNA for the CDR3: TGTGCCAGCAGTTTCCTCGAAGGGGCAGAGACCCAGTACTTC.

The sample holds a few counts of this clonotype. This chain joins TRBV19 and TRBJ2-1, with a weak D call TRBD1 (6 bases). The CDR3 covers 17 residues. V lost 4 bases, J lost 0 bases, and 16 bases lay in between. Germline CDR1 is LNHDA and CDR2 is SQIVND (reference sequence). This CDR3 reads CASSTLGHPSSYNEQFF. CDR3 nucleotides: TGTGCCAGTAGTACTTTGGGACATCCGAGCTCCTACAATGAGCAGTTCTTC.

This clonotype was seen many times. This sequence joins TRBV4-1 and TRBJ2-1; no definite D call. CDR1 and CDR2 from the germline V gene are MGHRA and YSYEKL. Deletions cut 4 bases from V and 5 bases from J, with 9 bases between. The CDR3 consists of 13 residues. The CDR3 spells CASSPPADNEQFF. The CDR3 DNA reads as TGCGCCAGCAGCCCCCCGGCGGACAATGAGCAGTTCTTC.

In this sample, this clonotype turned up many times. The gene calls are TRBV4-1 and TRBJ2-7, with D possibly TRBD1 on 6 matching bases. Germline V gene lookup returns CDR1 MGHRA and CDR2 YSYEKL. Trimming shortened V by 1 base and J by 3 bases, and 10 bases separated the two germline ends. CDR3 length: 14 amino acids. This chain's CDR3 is CASSQVSRGYEQYF. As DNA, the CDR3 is TGCGCCAGCAGCCAAGTTTCCAGGGGCTACGAGCAGTACTTC.

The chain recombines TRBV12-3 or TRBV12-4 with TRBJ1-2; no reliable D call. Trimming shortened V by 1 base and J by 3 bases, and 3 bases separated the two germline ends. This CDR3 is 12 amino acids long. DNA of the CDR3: TGTGCCAGCAGTTTAGGTCACTATGGCTACACCTTC. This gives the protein CASSLGHYGYTF.

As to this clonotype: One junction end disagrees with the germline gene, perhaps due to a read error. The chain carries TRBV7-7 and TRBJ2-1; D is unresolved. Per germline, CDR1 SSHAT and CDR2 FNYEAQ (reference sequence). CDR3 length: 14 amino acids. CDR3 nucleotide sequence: TGTGCTAGCAGCTTCGGACCGTCAGCCAATGAGCAGTTCTTC. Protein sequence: CASSFGPSANEQFF.

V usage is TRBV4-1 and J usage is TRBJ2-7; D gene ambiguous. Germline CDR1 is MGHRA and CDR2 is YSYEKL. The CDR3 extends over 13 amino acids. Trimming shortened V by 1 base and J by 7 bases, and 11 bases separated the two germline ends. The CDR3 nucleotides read TGCGCCAGCAGCCAAGTGCCGCCTATTGAGCAGTACTTC. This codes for CASSQVPPIEQYF.